This is a list of T cell receptor beta chains from one sample in a study of blood T cell repertoires in COVID-19. Profiled with immunoSEQ multiplex PCR; TCRdb holds only in-frame clones, not every one. The repertoire holds some 300,000 clones, around 90% seen once, with roughly 6% in the top ten. The sequenced sample was peripheral blood. All receptors derive from a woman aged 45-60 years with COVID-19, enrolled during active disease. Each CDR3 is given with its conserved first and last residue. The order of the fields is J gene, clone size, V gene, D gene, CDR3 protein, CDR3 DNA. A D gene is named only where the DNA matches it firmly. The size field is filled for only some rows; it gives once, few, many or a size class.

TRBJ2-6 NA TRBV9 NA CASSVGVGAGANVLTF TGTGCCAGCAGCGTAGGGGTGGGCGCTGGGGCCAACGTCCTGACTTTC
TRBJ1-5 NA TRBV9 NA CASSPGGAGNQPQHF TGTGCCAGCAGCCCGGGGGGGGCCGGCAATCAGCCCCAGCATTTT
TRBJ2-5 NA TRBV7-2 TRBD2 CASSLDGGGLVETQYF TGTGCCAGCAGCTTAGACGGGGGAGGGTTGGTAGAGACCCAGTACTTC
TRBJ1-5 NA TRBV19 TRBD1 CATHPGTGFQPQHF TGTGCCACCCATCCCGGGACAGGGTTTCAGCCCCAGCATTTT
TRBJ2-1 NA TRBV11-2 TRBD2 CASSLDLGLARGDEQFF TGTGCCAGCAGCTTAGATCTGGGACTAGCGAGAGGCGATGAGCAGTTCTTC
TRBJ2-7 NA TRBV4-2 NA CASSQEQRSYEQYF TGTGCCAGCAGCCAAGAGCAGCGGTCCTACGAGCAGTACTTC
TRBJ1-4 few TRBV5-1 NA CASSLGGVGEKLFF TGCGCCAGCAGCTTGGGCGGGGTCGGGGAAAAACTGTTTTTT
TRBJ1-6 NA TRBV7-2 TRBD1 CASRSGQGANSPLHF TGTGCCAGCAGGTCGGGACAGGGGGCCAATTCACCCCTCCACTTT
TRBJ1-1 NA TRBV5-6 NA CASSRRTTVNTEAFF TGTGCCAGCAGCAGACGTACGACAGTGAACACTGAAGCTTTCTTT
TRBJ1-1 NA TRBV27 TRBD1 CASSEGGHTEAFF TGTGCCAGCAGTGAAGGGGGCCACACTGAAGCTTTCTTT
TRBJ2-7 NA TRBV27 TRBD2 CASSFKASGTYEQYF TGTGCCAGCAGTTTTAAGGCTAGCGGGACATACGAGCAGTACTTC
TRBJ1-6 NA TRBV5-1 NA CASSLDFLREDSPLHF TGCGCCAGCAGCTTAGATTTTTTGAGGGAAGATTCACCCCTCCACTTT
TRBJ1-5 NA TRBV24-1 NA CATSDQASNQPQHF TGTGCCACCAGTGACCAAGCTAGCAATCAGCCCCAGCATTTT
TRBJ2-7 few TRBV19 TRBD1 CASSHQGTVFEQYF TGTGCCAGTAGTCACCAGGGGACAGTCTTCGAGCAGTACTTC
TRBJ2-1 NA TRBV5-6 NA CASSLGAEQFF TGTGCCAGCAGCTTGGGAGCTGAGCAGTTCTTC
TRBJ2-1 few TRBV6-6 TRBD2 CASSPLAGGLNEQFF TGTGCCAGCAGTCCCTTAGCGGGAGGGCTCAATGAGCAGTTCTTC
TRBJ2-7 NA TRBV6-2/TRBV6-3 NA CASSYGERHYEQYF TGTGCCAGCAGTTACGGCGAGCGTCACTACGAGCAGTACTTC
TRBJ1-6 NA TRBV3-1/TRBV3-2 NA CASSQDSTGVVSPLHF TGTGCCAGCAGCCAAGATTCTACCGGGGTCGTTTCACCCCTCCACTTT
TRBJ1-2 NA TRBV2 NA CASGGDHPTVYGYTF TGTGCCAGCGGGGGGGACCACCCCACCGTCTATGGCTACACCTTC
TRBJ2-1 NA TRBV5-4 TRBD2 CASSLGLAGGRGEQFF TGTGCCAGCAGCTTAGGACTAGCGGGAGGGCGGGGTGAGCAGTTCTTC
TRBJ2-2 NA TRBV24-1 TRBD2 CATSDTASGSWRTGELFF TGTGCCACCAGTGACACAGCTAGCGGGAGTTGGAGAACCGGGGAGCTGTTTTTT
TRBJ2-1 NA TRBV3-1/TRBV3-2 TRBD2 CAGSQASGLAMDEQFF TGTGCCGGCAGCCAGGCCTCGGGACTAGCGATGGATGAGCAGTTCTTC